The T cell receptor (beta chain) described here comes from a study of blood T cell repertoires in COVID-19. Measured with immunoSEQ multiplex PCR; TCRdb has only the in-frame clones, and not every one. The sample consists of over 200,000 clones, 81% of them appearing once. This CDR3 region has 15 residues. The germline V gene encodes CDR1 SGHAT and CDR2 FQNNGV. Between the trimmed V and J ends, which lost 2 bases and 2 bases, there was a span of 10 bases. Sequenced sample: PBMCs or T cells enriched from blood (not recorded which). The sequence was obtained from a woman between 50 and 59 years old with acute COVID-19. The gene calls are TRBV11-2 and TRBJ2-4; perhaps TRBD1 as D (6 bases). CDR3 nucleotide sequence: TGTGCCAGCAGCTTAATCAGGGGAACCAAAAACATTCAGTACTTC. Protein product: CASSLIRGTKNIQYF.